Sequencing of this T cell receptor (beta chain) was carried out in a study of blood T cell repertoires in COVID-19. The CDR3 has 15 amino acids. V dropped 3 bases and J dropped 11; count of bases not matched to a gene: 7. Germline values: CDR1 MDHEN, CDR2 SYDVKM. The protocol was immunoSEQ multiplex PCR, while the TCRdb copy is restricted to in-frame clones and leaves out a portion. The data show some 220,000 clones, approximately 84% seen once. The receptor was isolated from a man aged 45 to 65 who had recovered from COVID-19. The sequenced material came from peripheral blood. This chain uses TRBV28 with TRBJ2-3, with 14 bases lining up with TRBD2. CDR3 sequence (DNA): TGTGCCAGCAGTTTGCTGGGGACTAGCGGGAGTCGGCAGTATTTT. Protein: CASSLLGTSGSRQYF.